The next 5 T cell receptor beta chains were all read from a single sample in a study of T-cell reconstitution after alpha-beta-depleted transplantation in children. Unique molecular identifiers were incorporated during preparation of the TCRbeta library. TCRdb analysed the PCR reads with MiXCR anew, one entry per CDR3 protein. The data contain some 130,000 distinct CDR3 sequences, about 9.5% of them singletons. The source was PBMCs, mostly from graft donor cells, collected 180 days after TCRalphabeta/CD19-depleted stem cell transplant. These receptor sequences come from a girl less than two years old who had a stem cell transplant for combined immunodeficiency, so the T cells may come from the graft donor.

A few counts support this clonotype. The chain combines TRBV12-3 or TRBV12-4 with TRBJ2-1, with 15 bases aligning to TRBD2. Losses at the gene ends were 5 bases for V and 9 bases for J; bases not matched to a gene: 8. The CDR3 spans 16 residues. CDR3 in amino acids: CASSPGTSGGRSEQFF. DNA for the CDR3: TGTGCCAGCAGTCCCGGGACTAGCGGGGGGAGGAGTGAGCAGTTCTTC.

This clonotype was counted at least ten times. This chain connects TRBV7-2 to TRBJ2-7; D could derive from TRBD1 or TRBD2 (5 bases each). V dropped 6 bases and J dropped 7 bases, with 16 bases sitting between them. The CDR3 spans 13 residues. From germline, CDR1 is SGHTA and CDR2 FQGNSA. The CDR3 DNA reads TGTGCCAGCAGTGCCGGGACCCTGAGGGAGCAGTACTTC. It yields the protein CASSAGTLREQYF.

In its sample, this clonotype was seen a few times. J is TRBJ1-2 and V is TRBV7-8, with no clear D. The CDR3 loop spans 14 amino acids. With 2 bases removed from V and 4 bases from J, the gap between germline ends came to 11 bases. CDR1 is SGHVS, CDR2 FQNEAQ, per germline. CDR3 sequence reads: CASSLWATSYGYTF. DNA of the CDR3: TGTGCCAGCAGCTTATGGGCCACCAGCTATGGCTACACCTTC.

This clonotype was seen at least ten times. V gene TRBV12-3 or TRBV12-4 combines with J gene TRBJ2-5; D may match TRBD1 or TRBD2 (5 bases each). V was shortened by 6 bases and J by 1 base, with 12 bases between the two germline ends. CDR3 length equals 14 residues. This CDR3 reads CASRKGTAQETQYF. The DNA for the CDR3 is TGTGCCAGCAGGAAAGGGACGGCCCAAGAGACCCAGTACTTC.

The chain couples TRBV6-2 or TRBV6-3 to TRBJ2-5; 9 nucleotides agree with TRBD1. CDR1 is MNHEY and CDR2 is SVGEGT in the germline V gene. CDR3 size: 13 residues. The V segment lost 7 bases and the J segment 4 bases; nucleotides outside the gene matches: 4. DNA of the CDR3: TGTGCCAGCACTAAGACAGGGGGAGAGACCCAGTACTTC. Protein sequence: CASTKTGGETQYF.